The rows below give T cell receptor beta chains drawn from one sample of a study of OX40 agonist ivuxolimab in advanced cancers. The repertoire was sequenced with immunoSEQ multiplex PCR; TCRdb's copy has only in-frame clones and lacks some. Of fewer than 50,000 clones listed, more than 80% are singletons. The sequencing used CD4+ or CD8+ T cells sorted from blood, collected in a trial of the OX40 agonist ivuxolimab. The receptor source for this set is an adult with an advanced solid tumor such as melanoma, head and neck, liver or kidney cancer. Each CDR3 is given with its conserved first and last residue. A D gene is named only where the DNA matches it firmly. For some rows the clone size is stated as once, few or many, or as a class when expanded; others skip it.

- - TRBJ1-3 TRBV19 TGTGCCAGTAACCCCGGAGTCAGGGGAAACACCATATATTTT CASNPGVRGNTIYF
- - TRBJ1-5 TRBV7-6 TGTGCCAGCAGTTTAGATATCGGGTTTTCTCAGCCCCAGCATTTT CASSLDIGFSQPQHF
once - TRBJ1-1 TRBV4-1 TGCGCCAGCAGCGGAAACGGACACCCGAACACTGAAGCTTTCTTT CASSGNGHPNTEAFF
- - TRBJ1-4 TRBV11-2 TGTGCCAGCAGCCAAAAGGGGGAGGCTGATGAAAAACTGTTTTTT CASSQKGEADEKLFF
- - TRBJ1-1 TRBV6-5 TGTGCCAGCAGAGACAGTCACATGAACACTGAAGCTTTCTTT CASRDSHMNTEAFF
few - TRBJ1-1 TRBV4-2 TGTGCCAGCAGCCGACAGATGAACACTGAAGCTTTCTTT CASSRQMNTEAFF
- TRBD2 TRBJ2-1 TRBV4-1 TGCGCCAGCAGCCAGGCCCACCGGACTAGCGGTGAGCAGTTCTTC CASSQAHRTSGEQFF
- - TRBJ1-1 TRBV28 TGTGCCAGCAGTTTAACCCCTTCGAACCCTCCATGGGAAGCTTTCTTT CASSLTPSNPPWEAFF
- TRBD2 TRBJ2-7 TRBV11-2 TGTGCCAGCAGCTACCCGACTAGCGGAAGCTCCTACGAGCAGTACTTC CASSYPTSGSSYEQYF
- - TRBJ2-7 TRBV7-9 TGTGCCAGCAGCTTAGGTGTAAGTTCCTACGAGCAGCACTTC CASSLGVSSYEQHF
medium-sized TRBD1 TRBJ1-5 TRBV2 TGTGCCAGCAGCAAATTACAGGGGGCTGGTCAGCCCCAGCATTTT CASSKLQGAGQPQHF
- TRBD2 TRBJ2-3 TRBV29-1 TGCAGCGTTTTGGGACTAGCGGGAGAACCAGATACGCAGTATTTT CSVLGLAGEPDTQYF
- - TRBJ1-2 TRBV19 TGTGCCAGTAGTCCTTCTGACACCCACACATACTATGGCTACACCTTC CASSPSDTHTYYGYTF
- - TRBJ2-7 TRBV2 TGTGCCAGCAGATTCGACAGGACAGTCTCCTACGAGCAGTACTTC CASRFDRTVSYEQYF
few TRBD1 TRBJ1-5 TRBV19 TGTGCCAGTAGTTCCCCCCGGACAGGGGTAGATCAGCCCCAGCATTTT CASSSPRTGVDQPQHF
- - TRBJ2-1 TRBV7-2 TGTGCCAGCAGCTTACGGGACACCATTTACAATGAGCAGTTCTTC CASSLRDTIYNEQFF
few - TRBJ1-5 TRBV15 TGTGCCACCAGCAGAGATGGGGGCAATCAGCCCCAGCATTTT CATSRDGGNQPQHF
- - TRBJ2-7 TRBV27 TGTGCCAGCAGATCCGGGGTTGCCAGCTCCTACGAGCAGTACTTC CASRSGVASSYEQYF
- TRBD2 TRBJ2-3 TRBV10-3 TGTGCCAGTCTAGCGGGAGATTCAGATACGCAGTATTTT CASLAGDSDTQYF
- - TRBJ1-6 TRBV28 TGTGCCAGCTTCTCGAACGCTCTTAGCTCCTATAATTCACCCCTCCACTTT CASFSNALSSYNSPLHF
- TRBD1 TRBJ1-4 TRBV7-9 TGTGCCAGCAGCTTAGCGGGACAGGGGGCCACTAATGAAAAACTGTTTTTT CASSLAGQGATNEKLFF
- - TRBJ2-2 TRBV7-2 TGTGCCAGCAGCCGAGGATGGGCCGGGGAGCTGTTTTTT CASSRGWAGELFF
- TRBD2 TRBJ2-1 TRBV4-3 TGCGCCAGCAGCCACCGGACGTCGAACCCGGGGGGTGAGCAGTTCTTC CASSHRTSNPGGEQFF
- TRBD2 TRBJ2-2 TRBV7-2 TGTGCCAGCAGGCTTGGTAGCGGGGACACCGGGGAGCTGTTTTTT CASRLGSGDTGELFF
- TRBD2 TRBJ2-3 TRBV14 TGTGCCAGCAGCTATACTAGCGGGAGGACAGATACGCAGTATTTT CASSYTSGRTDTQYF
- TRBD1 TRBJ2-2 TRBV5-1 TGCGCCAGCGGGACAGATTGGACCGGGGAGCTGTTTTTT CASGTDWTGELFF
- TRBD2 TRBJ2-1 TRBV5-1 TGCGCCAGCAGCTTGGCCACTAGCGGGAACTACAATGAGCAGTTCTTC CASSLATSGNYNEQFF
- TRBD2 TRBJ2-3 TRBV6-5 TGTGCCAGCACCGGACTAGCCACAGATACGCAGTATTTT CASTGLATDTQYF
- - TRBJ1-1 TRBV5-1 TGCGCCAGCAGGAGGGACGGTGACACTGAAGCTTTCTTT CASRRDGDTEAFF
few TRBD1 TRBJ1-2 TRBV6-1 TGTGCCAGCACTCCGACAGGGCGGGCTAACTATGGCTACACCTTC CASTPTGRANYGYTF
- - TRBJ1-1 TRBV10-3 TGTGCCATCCAAACGGGTTTCGGTTTGAGGGCCACTGAAGCTTTCTTT CAIQTGFGLRATEAFF
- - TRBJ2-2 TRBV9 TGTGCCAGCAGCCCGGGGACCAACACCGGGGAGCTGTTTTTT CASSPGTNTGELFF
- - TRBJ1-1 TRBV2 TGTGCCAGCAACGGACAGCCGAACACTGAAGCTTTCTTT CASNGQPNTEAFF
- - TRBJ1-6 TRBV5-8 TGTGCCAGCATCCCTGTGGGAAATTCACCCCTCCACTTT CASIPVGNSPLHF
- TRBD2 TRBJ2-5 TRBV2 TGTGCCAGCATTCCGACTAGCGGGAGTCAAGAGACCCAGTACTTC CASIPTSGSQETQYF
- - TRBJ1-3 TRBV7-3 TGTGCCAGCAGCTTGGGCCCGACGTTAGGAAACACCATATATTTT CASSLGPTLGNTIYF
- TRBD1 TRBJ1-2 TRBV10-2 TGCGCCAGCGGGGGACAGAGAGCTAACTATGGCTACACCTTC CASGGQRANYGYTF
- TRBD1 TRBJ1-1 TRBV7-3 TGTGCCAGCAGCTTAGGGACAGCGTCGGTTACTGAAGCTTTCTTT CASSLGTASVTEAFF
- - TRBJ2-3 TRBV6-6 TGTGCCAGCAGTCGTAGCGGCGCCCACACAGATACGCAGTATTTT CASSRSGAHTDTQYF
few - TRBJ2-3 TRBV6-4 TGTGCCAGCAGTGAGGGCATCAGCACAGATACGCAGTATTTT CASSEGISTDTQYF
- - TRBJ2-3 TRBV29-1 TGCAGCGTTGAAAGGGGCGGAAGGTCGACGACCAGCACAGATACGCAGTATTTT CSVERGGRSTTSTDTQYF
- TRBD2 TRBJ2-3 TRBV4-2 TGTGCCAGCAGCGACCCCGGGCTAGCGGGAAATACGCAGTATTTT CASSDPGLAGNTQYF
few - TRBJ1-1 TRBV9 TGTGCCAGCAGCGTAAAGGGGGGGAACACTGAAGCTTTCTTT CASSVKGGNTEAFF